A selection of T cell receptor beta chains follows, all from one sample in a study of shared clonotypes between healthy human individuals. Assay: immunoSEQ multiplex PCR; the TCRdb copy retains only in-frame clones and omits some. The sample consists of roughly 2.5 million clones, roughly 92% of them appearing once. Sequencing was done on a sample of naive CD4+ T cells sorted from blood. The receptors originated from a man aged 18-30 years in good health. CDR3s include the opening cysteine and the closing phenylalanine or tryptophan. The order of the fields is CDR3 DNA, CDR3 protein, clone size, V gene, J gene, D gene. A D gene is named only where the DNA matches it firmly. Rows give clone size only sometimes, using once, few, many, or a class for an expanded clone.

TGTGCCAGCACCCGGGACCTGACAGGCTACGAGCAGTACTTC	CASTRDLTGYEQYF	once	TRBV5-4	TRBJ2-7	.
TGCGCCAGCAGCCAAGACAGGGTCGGAGCTGGGGGGGGAGAGCAGTACTTC	CASSQDRVGAGGGEQYF	.	TRBV4-1	TRBJ2-7	TRBD2
TGTGCCAGCAAGGGGACAATCGATAGCAATCAGCCCCAGCATTTT	CASKGTIDSNQPQHF	.	TRBV6-1	TRBJ1-5	.
TGTGCCAGCAGCTTGCGGGACAACTCCCCGGGGGGCTACACCTTC	CASSLRDNSPGGYTF	.	TRBV27	TRBJ1-2	.
TGTGCCAGCAGCTTAGTAACGGGTTGGGAGCAGTACTTC	CASSLVTGWEQYF	.	TRBV7-9	TRBJ2-5	.
TGTGCCAGCAGCTTCCGGCGCGGACTGTCTTCCTACGAGCAGTACTTC	CASSFRRGLSSYEQYF	.	TRBV7-8	TRBJ2-7	.
TGTGCCATCAGTGAGTGGGTAGTTGGCTACACCTTC	CAISEWVVGYTF	.	TRBV10-3	TRBJ1-2	.
TGTGCCTGGAGAGGACAGGGGGTAGGGCCCCAGCATTTT	CAWRGQGVGPQHF	.	TRBV30	TRBJ1-5	TRBD1
TGTGCCAGCAGCATAGGACAGCTCCCACTTCTCCACTTT	CASSIGQLPLLHF	.	TRBV28	TRBJ1-6	.
TGTGCCAGCAGTTCCGGGGGATCCTCCTACAATGAGCAGTTCTTC	CASSSGGSSYNEQFF	once	TRBV28	TRBJ2-1	.
TGTGCCAGCTCACCACCGGCCAGGGTCTACACCAATGAGCAGTTCTTC	CASSPPARVYTNEQFF	few	TRBV18	TRBJ2-1	.
TGTGCCAGCAGCCAACCGACAGGGGGTAACTATGGCTACACCTTC	CASSQPTGGNYGYTF	.	TRBV28	TRBJ1-2	TRBD1
TGTGCCAGCAGTGACAGGGGTCGGCCCCAGCATTTT	CASSDRGRPQHF	.	TRBV6-1	TRBJ1-5	.
TGTGCCATCAGTCGGGAACCCAGGGGGCGGGGGGAGACCCAGTACTTC	CAISREPRGRGETQYF	.	TRBV10-3	TRBJ2-5	.
TGTGCCAGCAGTTCGGCAGGGGGGGCCAACGTCCTGACTTTC	CASSSAGGANVLTF	.	TRBV6-6	TRBJ2-6	.
TGCGCCAGCAGCCCCGTGGGGATCCCCTACGAGCAGTACTTC	CASSPVGIPYEQYF	.	TRBV5-1	TRBJ2-7	.
TGTGCCAGCAGCCGGACAGGGTCCACCGGGGAGCTGTTTTTT	CASSRTGSTGELFF	.	TRBV7-9	TRBJ2-2	TRBD1
TGTGCCAGCAGTGAAGCCGTGTACGAGCAGTACTTC	CASSEAVYEQYF	.	TRBV2	TRBJ2-7	.
TGCGCCAGCAGCCAGGGTAATCGGGTTAGCACAGATACGCAGTATTTT	CASSQGNRVSTDTQYF	.	TRBV4-1	TRBJ2-3	.
TGCGCCAGCAGCTTATCCGGGACAGGACATGCACAGCAGTACTTC	CASSLSGTGHAQQYF	.	TRBV5-1	TRBJ2-7	TRBD1
TGTGCCAGCAGCCCGGGAAACTATGGCTACACCTTC	CASSPGNYGYTF	.	TRBV5-4	TRBJ1-2	.
TGTGCCAGCGCCGTGGGGGCCTCTGGAAACACCATATATTTT	CASAVGASGNTIYF	.	TRBV6-6	TRBJ1-3	.
TGTGCCAGCAGTTACTCGGGGGGGGCGTATGAAAAACTGTTTTTT	CASSYSGGAYEKLFF	.	TRBV6-5	TRBJ1-4	.
TGTGCCAGCAGTTTATCGCCTGTCGGAGAGCAGTTCTTC	CASSLSPVGEQFF	.	TRBV27	TRBJ2-1	.
TGTGCCAGCAGCTTGGAAACTAGCGGGGGGGCTGAGCAGTTCTTC	CASSLETSGGAEQFF	.	TRBV7-8	TRBJ2-1	TRBD2
TGTGCCAGCAGTTCGGGACATACAAGCAATCAGCCCCAGCATTTT	CASSSGHTSNQPQHF	.	TRBV6-5	TRBJ1-5	.
TGTGCCAGCAGTTCGCGAGTAAGCTCCTACGAGCAGTACTTC	CASSSRVSSYEQYF	.	TRBV6-5	TRBJ2-7	.
TGTGCCAGCAGCGTAGGGTCCGGTAACTATGGCTACACCTTC	CASSVGSGNYGYTF	.	TRBV9	TRBJ1-2	.
TGTGCCAGCAGCTTAGCGGGTAGCGGGATCACAGATACGCAGTATTTT	CASSLAGSGITDTQYF	once	TRBV7-2	TRBJ2-3	TRBD2
TGCGCCAGCAGCCAACCGGACAGGGAAGAGACCCAGTACTTC	CASSQPDREETQYF	.	TRBV5-1	TRBJ2-5	TRBD1
TGTGCCAGCAGCTCCCTGACTAGCGGGGGCGGAGGGGAGCAGTTCTTC	CASSSLTSGGGGEQFF	once	TRBV7-3	TRBJ2-1	TRBD2
TGTGCCAGCAGCTTAAAGCGGATCCAAGAGACCCAGTACTTC	CASSLKRIQETQYF	once	TRBV7-2	TRBJ2-5	.
TGTGCCAGCAGTCGAACGGGACTCCCTGGCTACGAGCAGTACTTC	CASSRTGLPGYEQYF	.	TRBV27	TRBJ2-7	.
TGCAGCGTTGCTACAGGGGGCAACACTGAAGCTTTCTTT	CSVATGGNTEAFF	.	TRBV29-1	TRBJ1-1	TRBD1
TGTGCCATCAGTGACCCCAGGAGGGCAGATACGCAGTATTTT	CAISDPRRADTQYF	.	TRBV10-3	TRBJ2-3	.
TGTGCCAGCAGTTACAGTAGGGGTTATGGCTACACCTTC	CASSYSRGYGYTF	.	TRBV6-5	TRBJ1-2	.
TGTGCCAGCAGTCACGGGACTAGCGGGGGGCGGAACACCGGGGAGCTGTTTTTT	CASSHGTSGGRNTGELFF	.	TRBV27	TRBJ2-2	TRBD2
TGCGCCAGCAGCTTGTGGTCCCTAGCGGGAGGGATGGGGCACACAGATACGCAGTATTTT	CASSLWSLAGGMGHTDTQYF	.	TRBV5-1	TRBJ2-3	TRBD2
TGCGCCAGCAGCCAAGAAGGGACTAGCGGGAGCCCCTCCGAGCAGTACTTC	CASSQEGTSGSPSEQYF	.	TRBV4-1	TRBJ2-7	TRBD2
TGCGCCAGCAGCTTGTCGGGGACTCCCTACGAGCAGTACTTC	CASSLSGTPYEQYF	.	TRBV5-1	TRBJ2-7	.
TGTGCCAGCTCACCAAACAGTTCTAATTCACCCCTCCACTTT	CASSPNSSNSPLHF	.	TRBV18	TRBJ1-6	.
TGCGCCAGCAGCGAAAATCCAGGGGGCCACCCCACAGATACGCAGTATTTT	CASSENPGGHPTDTQYF	.	TRBV10-1	TRBJ2-3	TRBD1
TGTGCCAGCAGCTTAGGGGGGGGGCAGTACCAGCCCCAGCATTTT	CASSLGGGQYQPQHF	.	TRBV7-6	TRBJ1-5	.
TGTGCCAGCAAAAATTTAATCAGTTTGTATGGCTACACCTTC	CASKNLISLYGYTF	.	TRBV6-1	TRBJ1-2	.
TGTGCCAGTACCCGAGAGGGGACCCAGTACTTC	CASTREGTQYF	.	TRBV6-6	TRBJ2-5	.
TGCGCCAGCAGCTTGGATATAGCGGGGAGGAAAAACATTCAGTACTTC	CASSLDIAGRKNIQYF	.	TRBV5-1	TRBJ2-4	TRBD2
TGTGCCAGCAGTGAGACCAGGGGGCGCAGTCGTGGGGCCAACGTCCTGACTTTC	CASSETRGRSRGANVLTF	once	TRBV25-1	TRBJ2-6	TRBD1
TGTGCCAGCAGCTTCACCGGGACAGGACGCCAAGAGACCCAGTACTTC	CASSFTGTGRQETQYF	.	TRBV11-2	TRBJ2-5	TRBD1
TGCGCCAGCAGCCCTCCGGCGGGATTGGGTCACGGGACTGAAGCTTTCTTT	CASSPPAGLGHGTEAFF	.	TRBV4-1	TRBJ1-1	.
TGTGCCAGCAGCTTAGGGACTAGCGATACGCAGTATTTT	CASSLGTSDTQYF	.	TRBV7-2	TRBJ2-3	TRBD2
TGCGCCAGCAGCCAAGATCTCAGGGGGCGGAACTATGGCTACACCTTC	CASSQDLRGRNYGYTF	.	TRBV4-3	TRBJ1-2	TRBD1
TGCGCCAGCAGCCCGCCCCGGCGGGCGGGAGCAGAGCAGTACTTC	CASSPPRRAGAEQYF	.	TRBV4-1	TRBJ2-7	TRBD2
TGCGCCAGCAGAGATAGCGGGAGAAGAATCTACGAGCAGTACTTC	CASRDSGRRIYEQYF	.	TRBV10-2	TRBJ2-7	TRBD2
TGTGCCAGCAGGTCCACCGGGACAGCTAACTATGGCTACACCTTC	CASRSTGTANYGYTF	.	TRBV5-6	TRBJ1-2	TRBD1
TGTGCCAGCAGCCCCGGACAGGGGGCGCAGGGCTACGAGCAGTACTTC	CASSPGQGAQGYEQYF	.	TRBV9	TRBJ2-7	TRBD1
TGTGCCAGGGGGGGGTCGGAAGAGACCCAGTACTTC	CARGGSEETQYF	.	TRBV2	TRBJ2-5	TRBD2
TGTGCCAGCAGCTTAGGAGGGAGGGGGGAGGAGACCCAGTACTTC	CASSLGGRGEETQYF	.	TRBV7-2	TRBJ2-5	.
TGTGCCAGCAGCAGGGATGGCAATCAGCCCCAGCATTTT	CASSRDGNQPQHF	.	TRBV25-1	TRBJ1-5	.
TGTGCGGTGGAGGGTTGGGAGACCCAGTACTTC	CAVEGWETQYF	.	TRBV30	TRBJ2-5	.